The source of this T cell receptor (beta chain) is a study of CD8 T cells in ankylosing spondylitis. Study conclusions and caveats: The authors reported significant enrichment of disease-linked clones in matched ankylosing spondylitis synovial fluid. Those disease-linked clones were CD8+; they were also relatively rare in peripheral blood. Ankylosing spondylitis blood appeared to carry a characteristic TCR beta motif of 7 or 8 highly homologous variants. Existing reports had already noted some motif variants in reactive arthritis synovial fluid and blood.

Quantitative molecular-barcoded 5'-RACE generated the TCR beta libraries. Each CDR3 protein gets one entry after TCRdb re-called the 5' RACE reads with MiXCR. The sample lists roughly 670,000 distinct CDR3 sequences; 15% to 20% were seen once. As concerns this clonotype: Its antigen remains unknown.

This TCR derives from a male donor with ankylosing spondylitis. Sequenced material: blood, either unsorted or a sorted T cell fraction (not recorded which).

The CDR3 bases are TGTGCCAGCAGTGACAGGGGGTACGGGGAGCTGTTTTTT. This sequence encodes CASSDRGYGELFF. This chain connects TRBV28 to TRBJ2-2; 9 nucleotides match TRBD1. The CDR3 has 13 residues. Germline V gene lookup returns CDR1 MDHEN and CDR2 SYDVKM. The V segment lost 5 bases and the J segment 7 bases; nucleotides outside the gene matches: 2.